This T cell receptor beta chain was identified in a study of T cell responses to AZD1222 COVID-19 vaccine. Points from the study as a whole: CD4 TCRs covered the whole spike, strongest at regions 160-218 and 743-854.

Germline values: CDR1 SGHVS, CDR2 FQNEAQ. CDR3 size: 18 residues. V dropped 0 bases and J dropped 5; count of bases not matched to a gene: 7. This clone showed up just once. As yet, its antigen is unknown. Here immunoSEQ multiplex PCR was the method, and the copy in TCRdb shows in-frame clones only, minus some. The table includes about 140,000 clones, about 88% detected once. The chain couples TRBV7-8 to TRBJ2-1, with 13 bases matching TRBD2. The input for sequencing was peripheral blood, taken on day 0 of AZD1222 vaccination. The clonotype was recovered from an adult in good health. CDR3 DNA: TGTGCCAGCAGCTTAGCCCGACTAGCGGGGGGTCATAACAATGAGCAGTTCTTC. Amino acid sequence: CASSLARLAGGHNNEQFF.